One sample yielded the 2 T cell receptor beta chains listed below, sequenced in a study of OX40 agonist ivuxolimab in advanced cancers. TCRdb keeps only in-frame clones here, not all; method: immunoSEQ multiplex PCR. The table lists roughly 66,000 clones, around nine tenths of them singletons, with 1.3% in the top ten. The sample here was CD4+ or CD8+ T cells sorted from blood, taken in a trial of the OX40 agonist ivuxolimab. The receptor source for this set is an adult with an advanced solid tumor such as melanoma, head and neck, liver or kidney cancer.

CDR3 region: CAWSYSGNTIYF. The CDR3 DNA reads TGTGCCTGGAGTTACTCTGGAAACACCATATATTTT. The chain links TRBV30 to TRBJ1-3, with D unclear. This CDR3 has 12 residues. Germline V CDR1 and CDR2: GTSNPN, SVGIG (reference sequence). Trimming shortened V by 2 bases and J by 0 bases, and 2 bases separated the two germline ends.

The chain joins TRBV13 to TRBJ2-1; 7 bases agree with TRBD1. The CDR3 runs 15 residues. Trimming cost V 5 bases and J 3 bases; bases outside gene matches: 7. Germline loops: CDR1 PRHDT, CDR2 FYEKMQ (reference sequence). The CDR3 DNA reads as TGTGCCAGCAGCCCCGGGACAGACTACTACAATGAGCAGTTCTTC. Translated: CASSPGTDYYNEQFF. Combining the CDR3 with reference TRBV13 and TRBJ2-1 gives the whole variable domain AAGVIQSPRHLIKEKRETATLKCYPIPRHDTVYWYQQGPGQDPQFLISFYEKMQSDKGSIPDRFSAQQFSDYHSELNMSSLELGDSALYFCASSPGTDYYNEQFFGPGTRLTVL.